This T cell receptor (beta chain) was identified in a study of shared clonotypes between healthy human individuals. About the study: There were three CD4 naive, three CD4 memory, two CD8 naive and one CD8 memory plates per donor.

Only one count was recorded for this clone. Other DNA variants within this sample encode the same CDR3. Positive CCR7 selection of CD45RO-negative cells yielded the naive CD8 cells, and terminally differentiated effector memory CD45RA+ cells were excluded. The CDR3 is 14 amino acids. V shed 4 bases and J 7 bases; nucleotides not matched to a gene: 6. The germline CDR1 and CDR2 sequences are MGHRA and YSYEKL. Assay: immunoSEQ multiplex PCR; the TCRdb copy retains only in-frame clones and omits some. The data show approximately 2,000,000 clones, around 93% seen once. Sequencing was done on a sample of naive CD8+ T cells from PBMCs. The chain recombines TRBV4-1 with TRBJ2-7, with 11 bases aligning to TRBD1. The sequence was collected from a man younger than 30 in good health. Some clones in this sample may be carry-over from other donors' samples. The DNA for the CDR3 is TGCGCCAGCAGCCCTGGACAGGGGGCGGGGGAGCAGTACTTC. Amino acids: CASSPGQGAGEQYF.